This T cell receptor beta chain came from a study of T cells in Graves' hyperthyroidism and ophthalmopathy. General study points: Most thyroid clonotypes expanded above 0.001 appeared in blood too. A median roughly 6.6 months before onset, the model predicted ophthalmopathy.

RNA transcripts yielded amplified TCR beta CDR3 regions. First-round RT-PCR with HTBI primers amplified the TCR CDR3 region. In TCRdb, the multiplex PCR reads were re-called with MiXCR into one record per CDR3 protein. The sample shows about 710,000 distinct CDR3 sequences, about 16% of them seen only once. This clonotype was found many times. Its target is unknown. In germline, CDR1 is DFQATT, CDR2 SNEGSKA (reference sequence). The V end lost 5 bases, the J end lost 4 bases, and 14 bases lay between the germline ends. The CDR3 has 13 amino acids. Clinical symptoms, serum thyroxine and TRAb, thyroid ultrasound and orbital computed tomography together formed the diagnostic basis.

The sample was blood. The genes are TRBV20-1 and TRBJ2-5, with D maybe TRBD1 (5 bases). This sequence was found in a man aged 18 to 29 with Graves' hyperthyroidism. The CDR3 loop is CSAPFQGRETQYF. The CDR3 DNA sequence: TGCAGTGCTCCTTTCCAGGGCAGAGAGACCCAGTACTTC.